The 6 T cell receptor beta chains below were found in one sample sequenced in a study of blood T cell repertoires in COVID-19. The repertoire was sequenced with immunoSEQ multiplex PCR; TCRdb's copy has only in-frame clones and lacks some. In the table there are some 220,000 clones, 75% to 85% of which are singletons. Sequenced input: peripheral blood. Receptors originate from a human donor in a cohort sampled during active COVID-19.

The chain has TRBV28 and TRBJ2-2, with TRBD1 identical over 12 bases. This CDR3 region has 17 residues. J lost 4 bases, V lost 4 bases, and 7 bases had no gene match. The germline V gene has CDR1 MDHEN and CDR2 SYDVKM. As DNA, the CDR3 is TGTGCCAGCAGTTCCACCGGGACAGGGGGCTTCACCGGGGAGCTGTTTTTT. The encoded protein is CASSSTGTGGFTGELFF. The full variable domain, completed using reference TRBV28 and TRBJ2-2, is DVKVTQSSRYLVKRTGEKVFLECVQDMDHENMFWYRQDPGLGLRLIYFSYDVKMKEKGDIPEGYSVSREKKERFSLILESASTNQTSMYLCASSSTGTGGFTGELFFGEGSRLTVL.

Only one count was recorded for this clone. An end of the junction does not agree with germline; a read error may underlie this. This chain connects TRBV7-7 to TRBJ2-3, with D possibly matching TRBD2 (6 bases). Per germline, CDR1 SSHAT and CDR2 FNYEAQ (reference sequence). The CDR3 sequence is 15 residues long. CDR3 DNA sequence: TGTGCTAGCAGCTTGGGACTGTCTAGCACAGATACGCAGTATTTT. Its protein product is CASSLGLSSTDTQYF.

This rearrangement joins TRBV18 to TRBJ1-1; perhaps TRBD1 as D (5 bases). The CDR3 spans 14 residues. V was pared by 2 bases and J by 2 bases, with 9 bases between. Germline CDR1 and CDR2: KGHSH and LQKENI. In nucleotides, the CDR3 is TGTGCCAGCTCACCAGGGGCTCCTAACACTGAAGCTTTCTTT. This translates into CASSPGAPNTEAFF.

CDR3 residues: CAWSVRGREQFF. CDR3 in DNA: TGTGCCTGGAGTGTCCGGGGTCGCGAGCAGTTCTTC. The gene calls are TRBV30 and TRBJ2-1; maybe TRBD2 (5 bases). Between the trimmed V and J ends, which lost 0 bases and 10 bases, there was a span of 10 bases. The germline CDR1 and CDR2 sequences are GTSNPN and SVGIG (reference sequence). The CDR3 is 12 amino acids.

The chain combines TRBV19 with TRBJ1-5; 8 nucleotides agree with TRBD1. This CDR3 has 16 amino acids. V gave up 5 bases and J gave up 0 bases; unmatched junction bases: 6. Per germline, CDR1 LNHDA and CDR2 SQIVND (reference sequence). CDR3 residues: CASSVRTGNSNQPQHF. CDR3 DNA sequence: TGTGCCAGTAGTGTACGGACAGGGAATAGCAATCAGCCCCAGCATTTT.

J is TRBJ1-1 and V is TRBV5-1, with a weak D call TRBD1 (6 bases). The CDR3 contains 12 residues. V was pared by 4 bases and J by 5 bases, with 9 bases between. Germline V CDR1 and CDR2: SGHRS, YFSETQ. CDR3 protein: CASSPQGTEAFF. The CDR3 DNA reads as TGCGCCAGCAGCCCACAGGGAACTGAAGCTTTCTTT. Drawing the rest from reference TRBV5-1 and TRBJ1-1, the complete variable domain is KAGVTQTPRYLIKTRGQQVTLSCSPISGHRSVSWYQQTPGQGLQFLFEYFSETQRNKGNFPGRFSGRQFSNSRSEMNVSTLELGDSALYLCASSPQGTEAFFGQGTRLTVV.